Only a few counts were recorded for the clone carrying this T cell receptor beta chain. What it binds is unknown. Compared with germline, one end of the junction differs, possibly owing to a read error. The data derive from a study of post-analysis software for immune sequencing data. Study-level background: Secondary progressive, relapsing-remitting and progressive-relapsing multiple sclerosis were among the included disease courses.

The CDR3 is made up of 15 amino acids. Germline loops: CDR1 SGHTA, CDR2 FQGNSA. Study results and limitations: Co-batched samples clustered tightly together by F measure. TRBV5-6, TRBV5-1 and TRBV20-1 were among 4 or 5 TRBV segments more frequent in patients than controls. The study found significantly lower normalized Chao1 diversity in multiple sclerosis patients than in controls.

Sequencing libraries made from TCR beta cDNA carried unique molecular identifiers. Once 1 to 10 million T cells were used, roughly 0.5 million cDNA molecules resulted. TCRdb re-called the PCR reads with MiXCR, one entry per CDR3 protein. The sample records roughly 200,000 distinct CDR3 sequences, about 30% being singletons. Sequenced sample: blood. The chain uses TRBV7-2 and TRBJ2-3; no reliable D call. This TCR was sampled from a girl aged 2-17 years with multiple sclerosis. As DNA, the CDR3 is TGTGCCAGCAGCTCTTATATAACCCGCACAGATATGCAGTATTTT. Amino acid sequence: CASSSYITRTDMQYF.